This T cell receptor beta chain is drawn from a study of T cell changes during pregnancy in multiple sclerosis. The V segment lost 2 bases and the J segment 4 bases; nucleotides outside the gene matches: 0. This CDR3 is 14 amino acids long. The germline V gene has CDR1 SGHRS and CDR2 YFSETQ. Profiled with immunoSEQ multiplex PCR; TCRdb holds only in-frame clones, not every one. This sample has around 70,000 clones; around 90% occur once, and the top ten carry under 0.35%. This chain uses TRBV5-1 with TRBJ2-7, with 13 bases fitting TRBD2. This clonotype originated in a female donor with multiple sclerosis, enrolled in a pregnancy study. This specimen consisted of CD4+ T cells from peripheral blood mononuclear cells, obtained after pregnancy. CDR3 nucleotide sequence: TGCGCCAGCAGCTTACTAGCGGGAGGGTACGAGCAGTACTTC. Its translation: CASSLLAGGYEQYF.